Below, 17 T cell receptor beta chains from the same sample are listed, as sequenced in a study of shared clonotypes between healthy human individuals (TCRdb year 2020). The library relied on the immunoSEQ multiplex PCR assay. The table comes from immuneACCESS by way of TCRdb, which keeps in-frame sequences with V and J called. Part of the clones is missing from these tables; in studies checked, under half for an unresolved V gene and the rest for unknown reasons. The sample table holds about 1 million clones, of which around 76% were seen once. The top ten clonotypes cover 1.4% of the sample. What was sequenced was memory CD4+ T cells sorted from blood. The cell subset or site label here, explained by the study, means: CD45RA-negative fraction. Receptors were obtained from a man between 18 and 29 years old in good health.

The chain employs TRBV5-1 and TRBJ2-3, with a possible D match to TRBD1 (5 bases). This CDR3 region has 14 residues. V was trimmed by 2 bases and J by 6 bases, leaving 13 bases between them. The germline CDR1 and CDR2 sequences are SGHRS and YFSETQ. CDR3 nucleotides: TGCGCCAGCAGCTTTAGGGGTGGTGTGGATACGCAGTATTTT. Residues: CASSFRGGVDTQYF.

V is TRBV27 and J is TRBJ1-4, with a possible D match to TRBD1 (5 bases). Germline-derived CDR1 and CDR2 are MNHEY and SMNVEV (reference sequence). There are 16 residues in the CDR3. The V and J ends lost 5 bases and 6 bases respectively, with 19 bases between them. CDR3 nucleotide sequence: TGTGCCAGCAGTAGAGGTGGGGGAATAGGCGATGAAAAACTGTTTTTT. This gives the protein CASSRGGGIGDEKLFF. The full variable domain, completed using reference TRBV27 and TRBJ1-4, is EAQVTQNPRYLITVTGKKLTVTCSQNMNHEYMSWYRQDPGLGLRQIYYSMNVEVTDKGDVPEGYKVSRKEKRNFPLILESPSPNQTSLYFCASSRGGGIGDEKLFFGSGTQLSVL.

The rearrangement uses TRBV7-2 and TRBJ2-7, with D perhaps matching TRBD2 (6 bases). The CDR3 runs to 14 residues. The V end was cut by 4 bases, the J end by 3 bases, with 13 bases between. The V gene's germline CDR1 is SGHTA and CDR2 FQGNSA. The DNA for the CDR3 is TGTGCCAGCAGCTCCGCGGGGACCGGCTACGAGCAGTACTTC. It encodes CASSSAGTGYEQYF.

The chain combines TRBV19 with TRBJ1-1; 7 bases align to TRBD1. Germline V gene lookup returns CDR1 LNHDA and CDR2 SQIVND (reference sequence). J gave up 1 base and V 5 bases, and 7 bases lay outside the gene matches. CDR3 length: 15 amino acids. The CDR3 is CASSVSRGWNTEAFF. In nucleotides, the CDR3 is TGTGCCAGTAGTGTCAGCAGGGGGTGGAACACTGAAGCTTTCTTT.

This clone was picked up one time. The J gene is TRBJ1-6, the V gene TRBV19, with D perhaps TRBD1 (6 bases). V was trimmed by 1 base and J by 14 bases, leaving 21 bases between them. Germline lookup yields CDR1 LNHDA and CDR2 SQIVND (reference sequence). This CDR3 contains 16 residues. The CDR3 DNA reads TGTGCCAGTAGTATAGGGGGTCAGACAGGTTTCTTGGCCCTCCACTTT. This sequence encodes CASSIGGQTGFLALHF.

The chain links TRBV2 to TRBJ1-2, with D unclear. Germline V lookup: CDR1 SNHLY, CDR2 FYNNEI. The germline V and J ends were trimmed by 7 bases and 3 bases, with 9 bases remaining between them. The CDR3 covers 12 residues. CDR3 region: CASTPAYYGYTF. CDR3 coding DNA: TGTGCCAGCACTCCAGCCTACTATGGCTACACCTTC.

The chain joins TRBV19 to TRBJ1-2, with 8 bases aligning to TRBD1. The J segment lost 8 bases and the V segment lost 1 base, leaving 3 bases of the junction unmatched. CDR1 is LNHDA and CDR2 is SQIVND in the germline V gene (reference sequence). The length of the CDR3 is 13 residues. The CDR3 spells CASSIVGQVGYTF. CDR3 nucleotides: TGTGCCAGTAGTATAGTGGGACAGGTCGGCTACACCTTC.

This clone was observed a few times. V usage is TRBV7-2 and J usage is TRBJ2-3; 13 bases fit TRBD2. V shed 3 bases and J 2 bases; nucleotides not matched to a gene: 8. This CDR3 spans 18 amino acids. Looked up from germline, CDR1 is SGHTA and CDR2 is FQGNSA. The DNA of the CDR3 is TGTGCCAGCAGCTTCGGACTAGCGGGAGTTCTGTACACAGATACGCAGTATTTT. Translation: CASSFGLAGVLYTDTQYF.

By share of the sample, this clone is medium-sized (0.01 to 0.1%). The chain joins TRBV6-1 to TRBJ1-2; tentative D call: TRBD1 (6 bases). Germline lookup yields CDR1 MNHNS and CDR2 SASEGT. V dropped 3 bases and J dropped 9 bases, with 11 bases sitting between them. This CDR3 has 12 residues. CDR3 amino acids: CASSEGTLSYTF. Written as DNA, the CDR3 is TGTGCCAGCAGTGAGGGGACATTGAGCTACACCTTC.

The rearrangement links TRBV5-4 to TRBJ1-6; D unclear. In germline, CDR1 is SGHNT, CDR2 YYREEE (reference sequence). The V end lost 4 bases, the J end lost 5 bases, and 16 bases lay between the germline ends. The CDR3 sequence is 16 residues long. The CDR3 region has the DNA TGTGCCAGCAGCGACGGCCACAAGGTCCATAATTCACCCCTCCACTTT. Translating it yields CASSDGHKVHNSPLHF.

The V gene is TRBV2, the J gene TRBJ1-1, with TRBD1 as a possible D gene (5 bases). Trimming left V 2 bases short and J 4 bases short, with 14 bases between. The CDR3 is 15 residues long. Germline V gene sequence: CDR1 SNHLY, CDR2 FYNNEI. The CDR3 DNA sequence: TGTGCCAGCAGTGAAATGGGGGTTATGGGCACTGAAGCTTTCTTT. Residues: CASSEMGVMGTEAFF.

The chain employs TRBV18 and TRBJ2-7, with D perhaps matching TRBD1 or TRBD2 (5 bases each). This CDR3 region has 14 residues. V was clipped by 5 bases and J by 3 bases, with 14 bases between them. The germline CDR1 and CDR2 sequences are KGHSH and LQKENI. Here the CDR3 DNA reads TGTGCCAGCTCAGCAGGGACGGAGAGCTACGAGCAGTACTTC. Its protein is CASSAGTESYEQYF.

The V and J genes are TRBV5-1 and TRBJ2-3; weak D call: TRBD1 (5 bases). Germline V CDR1 and CDR2: SGHRS, YFSETQ. The CDR3 extends over 15 amino acids. V shed 10 bases and J shed 2 bases, with 20 bases lying between them. CDR3 in DNA: TGCGCCTCCCAAAAGGGGTCAGATGCCACAGATACGCAGTATTTT. Its translation: CASQKGSDATDTQYF.

A single count supports this clone. The junction shows a germline mismatch at one end, possibly a read error. The gene calls are TRBV7-7 and TRBJ2-2, with 10 bases fitting TRBD2. The CDR3 extends over 19 amino acids. Germline V gene lookup returns CDR1 SSHAT and CDR2 FNYEAQ (reference sequence). In DNA, the CDR3 is TGTGCTAGCAGCTTAAGGCCGAGCGGGGGGGCCGGGAACACCGGGGAGCTGTTTTTT. Translation: CASSLRPSGGAGNTGELFF.

The J gene is TRBJ2-1, the V gene TRBV10-1; 7 nucleotides agree with TRBD2. The V gene's germline CDR1 is WNHNN and CDR2 SYGVQD (reference sequence). The CDR3 runs 15 residues. V dropped 2 bases and J dropped 0; count of bases not matched to a gene: 1. The CDR3: CASSEGGSSYNEQFF. CDR3 DNA: TGCGCCAGCAGTGAGGGCGGGAGCTCCTACAATGAGCAGTTCTTC.

The gene calls are TRBV4-1 and TRBJ2-3, with no clear D. CDR1 MGHRA and CDR2 YSYEKL come from the germline V gene. The V end lost 5 bases, the J end lost 6 bases, and 15 bases lay between the germline ends. The CDR3 is 14 residues long. This chain's CDR3 is CASSSRLERDTQYF. In DNA form, the CDR3 reads TGCGCCAGCAGCTCCCGACTGGAGCGCGATACGCAGTATTTT.

This chain connects TRBV14 to TRBJ1-2; TRBD1 agrees at 7 bases. The ends lost 3 bases at V and 4 bases at J; junction bases unmatched: 8. Germline V CDR1 and CDR2: SGHDN, FVKESK. The CDR3 totals 15 residues. This CDR3 reads CASSQPDRRGYGYTF. In DNA, the CDR3 is TGTGCCAGCAGCCAGCCGGACAGGAGGGGCTATGGCTACACCTTC.